The TCR beta chain described here comes from a study of T cell responses to AZD1222 COVID-19 vaccine. General observations from the study: The number of AZD1222 recipients seropositive at baseline was only 5 to 7. Two AZD1222 administrations were followed by greater Spike-specific TCR breadth and depth. Variant regions that are unmutated are reportedly the target of nearly half of spike-specific TCRs.

About this clone: Its target is unknown.

V dropped 5 bases and J dropped 6; count of bases not matched to a gene: 11. The CDR3 is 15 amino acids. Germline-derived CDR1 and CDR2 are MDHEN and SYDVKM. Produced via immunoSEQ multiplex PCR; TCRdb's table is partial and in-frame only. The sample holds approximately 200,000 clones, approximately 90% seen once. Second-dose intervals of approximately 4 or approximately 12 weeks were pooled. This chain links TRBV28 with TRBJ2-7, with 9 bases identical to TRBD1. The source was peripheral blood, collected 28 days after the second AZD1222 dose. The clonotype was recovered from an adult who received the AZD1222 COVID-19 vaccine. CDR3 residues: CASSGIGTGLSEQYF. CDR3 DNA sequence: TGTGCCAGCAGTGGGATCGGGACAGGGCTTTCCGAGCAGTACTTC.